This T cell receptor (beta chain) was obtained from a study of blood T cell repertoires in COVID-19 (TCRdb year 2020). With regard to the full study: Samples covering the acute and convalescent phases of COVID-19 were provided by collaborators in the United States, Italy and Spain. The material from the prospective study consisted of cDNA or gDNA derived from T cells, B-cell-depleted T cells, or PBMCs. The repertoires were released in a freely available public database intended as a resource for research on the immune response to SARS-CoV-2. Nearly every sample came with metadata listing a de-identified subject ID, COVID-19 status, age in years and sex. The samples were drawn from two sources: the first 160 participants of the ongoing ImmuneRACE study, and 1,254 subjects contributed by 6 global collaborators. The dataset comprised deeply sampled blood TCRbeta repertoires from subjects exposed to, actively infected with, or recovered from COVID-19. Where HLA class I and class II types were available, the types were taken from metadata supplied by the sample provider, not from assay-based typing. What the study reported, not specific to this receptor: How much clinical and demographic metadata was included differed by source and by participant, and the metadata was provided uncurated.

The CDR3 sequence holds 14 residues, the cysteine and phenylalanine included. Only the CDR3 part of the read is kept: 42 bases, read in frame from the first base. Sequences SGHAT (CDR1) and FQNNGV (CDR2) are obtained from the germline V gene. From V the trimming removes 5 bases and from J it removes 10 bases, while the gene matches leave 10 bases of the junction unaccounted for. Each collaborating institution followed its own protocols to collect whole blood in K2EDTA tubes. Collaborator samples were shipped for TCRbeta analysis as frozen whole blood, isolated PBMCs, or DNA extracted from either sample type. About this clone itself: Its target antigen remains unknown. No base quality information exists; no much larger clone differs at one position.

TCRbeta CDR3 regions were amplified from genomic DNA using the immunoSEQ Assay, a bias-controlled multiplex PCR. The published analysis was carried out like this. The number of nucleated cells in each sample was estimated by amplification of reference gene primers within the assay. To quantify the absolute abundance of each unique TCRbeta CDR3 rearrangement, sequence reads were collapsed and filtered. For each sample, productive Simpson clonality was calculated as the square root of Simpson's diversity index across productive rearrangements. TCRdb stores this immuneACCESS table with in-frame sequences only. Part of the clones is absent; in the studies checked, under half of the shortfall reflects unresolved V genes, and no reason is known for the rest. That table gives V, J and clone size, and the DNA gave D and trimming. The sample yields fewer than 300,000 clones; over 75% were counted once. The top ten hold roughly 2.5% of the sample.

The specimen sequenced was peripheral blood. This TCR came from a woman aged 50 to 65 with acute or convalescent COVID-19. The chain was built from TRBV11-2 and TRBJ2-1; the junction holds 8 bases that match TRBD2. The DNA sequence is as follows: TGTGCCAGCAGCCCTCAGGAATCTAGCGGGGAGCAGTTCTTC. This translates into CASSPQESSGEQFF.